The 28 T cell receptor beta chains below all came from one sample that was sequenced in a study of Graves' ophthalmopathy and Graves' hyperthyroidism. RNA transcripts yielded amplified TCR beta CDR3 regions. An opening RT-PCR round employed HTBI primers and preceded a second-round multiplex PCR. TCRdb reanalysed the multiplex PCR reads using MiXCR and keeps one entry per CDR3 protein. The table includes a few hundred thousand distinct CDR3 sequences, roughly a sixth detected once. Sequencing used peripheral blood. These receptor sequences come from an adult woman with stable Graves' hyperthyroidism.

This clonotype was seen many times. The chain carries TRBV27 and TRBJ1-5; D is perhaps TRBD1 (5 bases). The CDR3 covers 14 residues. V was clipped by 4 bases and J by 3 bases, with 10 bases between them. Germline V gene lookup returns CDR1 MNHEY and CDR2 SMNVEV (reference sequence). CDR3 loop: CASSSDIYNQPQHF. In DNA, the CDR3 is TGTGCCAGCAGTTCGGACATCTACAATCAGCCCCAGCATTTT.

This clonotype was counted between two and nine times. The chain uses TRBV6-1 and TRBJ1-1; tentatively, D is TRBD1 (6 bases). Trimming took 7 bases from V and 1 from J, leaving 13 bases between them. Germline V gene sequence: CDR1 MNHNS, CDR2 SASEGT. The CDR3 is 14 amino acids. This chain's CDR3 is CASMPGASNTEAFF. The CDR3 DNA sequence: TGTGCCAGCATGCCGGGGGCCTCGAACACTGAAGCTTTCTTT.

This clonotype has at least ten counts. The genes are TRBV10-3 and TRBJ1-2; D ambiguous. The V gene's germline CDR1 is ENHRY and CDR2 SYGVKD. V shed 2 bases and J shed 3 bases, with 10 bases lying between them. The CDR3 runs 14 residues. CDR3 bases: TGTGCCATCAGTGAGCGGACCACAGACTATGGCTACACCTTC. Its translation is CAISERTTDYGYTF.

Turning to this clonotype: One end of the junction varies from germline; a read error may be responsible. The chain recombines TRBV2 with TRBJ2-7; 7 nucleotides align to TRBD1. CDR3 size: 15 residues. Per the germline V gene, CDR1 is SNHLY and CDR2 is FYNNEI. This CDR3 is CASSWDRLNTYDQYF. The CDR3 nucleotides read TGTGCCAGCAGCTGGGACAGACTCAACACCTACGATCAGTACTTC.

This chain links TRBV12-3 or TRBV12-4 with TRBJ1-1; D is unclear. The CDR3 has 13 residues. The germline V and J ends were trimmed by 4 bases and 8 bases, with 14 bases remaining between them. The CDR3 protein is CASSSPTETEAFF. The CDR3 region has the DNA TGTGCCAGCAGTTCCCCCACAGAAACCGAAGCTTTCTTT.

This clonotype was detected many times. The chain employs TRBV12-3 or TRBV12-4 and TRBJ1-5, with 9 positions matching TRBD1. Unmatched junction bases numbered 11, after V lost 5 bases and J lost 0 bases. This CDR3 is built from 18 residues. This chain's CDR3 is CASSPTGQGSYSNQPQHF. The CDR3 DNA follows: TGTGCCAGCAGTCCTACGGGACAGGGATCCTATAGCAATCAGCCCCAGCATTTT.

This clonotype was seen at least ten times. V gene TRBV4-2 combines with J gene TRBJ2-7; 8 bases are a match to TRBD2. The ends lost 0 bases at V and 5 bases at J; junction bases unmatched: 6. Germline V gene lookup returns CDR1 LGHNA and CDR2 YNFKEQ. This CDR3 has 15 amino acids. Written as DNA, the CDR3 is TGTGCCAGCAGCCAAGATGTCGGGAGGGCCAACGAGCAGTACTTC. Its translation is CASSQDVGRANEQYF.

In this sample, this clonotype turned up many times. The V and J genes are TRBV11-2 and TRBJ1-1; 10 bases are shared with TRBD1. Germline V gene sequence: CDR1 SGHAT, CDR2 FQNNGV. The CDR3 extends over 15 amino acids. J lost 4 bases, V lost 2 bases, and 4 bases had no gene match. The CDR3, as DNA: TGTGCCAGCAGCTTAACCGGACAGGGGGGCACTGAAGCTTTCTTT. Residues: CASSLTGQGGTEAFF. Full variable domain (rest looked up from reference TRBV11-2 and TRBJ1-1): EAGVAQSPRYKIIEKRQSVAFWCNPISGHATLYWYQQILGQGPKLLIQFQNNGVVDDSQLPKDRFSAERLKGVDSTLKIQPAKLEDSAVYLCASSLTGQGGTEAFFGQGTRLTVV.

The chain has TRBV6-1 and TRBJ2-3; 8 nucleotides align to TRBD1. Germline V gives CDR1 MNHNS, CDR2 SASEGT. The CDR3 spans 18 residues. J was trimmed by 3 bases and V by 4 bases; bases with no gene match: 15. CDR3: CASSARLQGVVGTDTQYF. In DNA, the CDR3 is TGTGCCAGCAGTGCCCGATTACAGGGGGTCGTTGGTACAGATACGCAGTATTTT.

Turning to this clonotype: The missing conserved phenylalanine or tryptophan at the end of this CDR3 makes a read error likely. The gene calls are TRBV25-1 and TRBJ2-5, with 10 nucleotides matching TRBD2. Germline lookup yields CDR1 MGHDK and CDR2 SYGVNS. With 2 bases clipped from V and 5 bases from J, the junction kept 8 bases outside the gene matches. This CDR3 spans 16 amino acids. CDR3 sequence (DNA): TGTGCCAGCAGTGAAGCCCTAGCGGGAGTCGGGGAGACCCAGTACCTC. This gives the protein CASSEALAGVGETQYL.

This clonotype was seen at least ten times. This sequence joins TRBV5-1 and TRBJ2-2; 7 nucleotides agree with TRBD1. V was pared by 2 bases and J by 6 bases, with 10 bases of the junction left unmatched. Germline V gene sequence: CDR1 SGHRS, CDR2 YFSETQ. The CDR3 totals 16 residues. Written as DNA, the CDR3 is TGCGCCAGCAGCTTAGACGCACAGGGGAAGGCCGGGGAGCTGTTTTTT. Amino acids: CASSLDAQGKAGELFF.

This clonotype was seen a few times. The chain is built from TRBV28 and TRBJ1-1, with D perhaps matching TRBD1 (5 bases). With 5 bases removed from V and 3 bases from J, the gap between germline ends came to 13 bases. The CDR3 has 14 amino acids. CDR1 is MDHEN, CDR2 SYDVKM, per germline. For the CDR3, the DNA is TGTGCCAGCAGTCAACGGGGGGACGACACTGAAGCTTTCTTT. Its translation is CASSQRGDDTEAFF. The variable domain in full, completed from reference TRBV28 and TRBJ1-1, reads DVKVTQSSRYLVKRTGEKVFLECVQDMDHENMFWYRQDPGLGLRLIYFSYDVKMKEKGDIPEGYSVSREKKERFSLILESASTNQTSMYLCASSQRGDDTEAFFGQGTRLTVV.

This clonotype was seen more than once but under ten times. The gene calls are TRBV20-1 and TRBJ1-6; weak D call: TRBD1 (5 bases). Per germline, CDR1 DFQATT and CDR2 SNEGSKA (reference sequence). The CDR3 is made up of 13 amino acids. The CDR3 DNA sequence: TGCAGCGCCGGGGGAGGGGCTAGGTCACCCCTCCACTTT. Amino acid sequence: CSAGGGARSPLHF.

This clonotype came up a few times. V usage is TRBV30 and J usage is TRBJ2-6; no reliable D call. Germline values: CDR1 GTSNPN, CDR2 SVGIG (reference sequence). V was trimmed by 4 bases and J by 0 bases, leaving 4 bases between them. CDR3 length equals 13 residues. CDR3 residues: CAWTDSGANVLTF. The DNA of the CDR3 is TGTGCCTGGACGGACTCTGGGGCCAACGTCCTGACTTTC.

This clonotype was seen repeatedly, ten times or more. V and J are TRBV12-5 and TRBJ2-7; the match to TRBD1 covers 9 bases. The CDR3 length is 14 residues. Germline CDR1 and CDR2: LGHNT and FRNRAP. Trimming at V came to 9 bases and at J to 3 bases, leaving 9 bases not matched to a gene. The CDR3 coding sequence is TGTGCTAGCGACCCCGGGACAGGGTTCTACGAGCAGTACTTC. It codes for CASDPGTGFYEQYF.

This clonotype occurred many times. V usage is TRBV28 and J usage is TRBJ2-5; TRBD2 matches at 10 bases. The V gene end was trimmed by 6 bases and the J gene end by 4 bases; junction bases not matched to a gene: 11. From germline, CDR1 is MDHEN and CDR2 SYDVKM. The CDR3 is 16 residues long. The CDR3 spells CASSHDLAGAGETQYF. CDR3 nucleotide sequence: TGTGCCAGCAGCCACGACCTAGCGGGAGCAGGAGAGACCCAGTACTTC.

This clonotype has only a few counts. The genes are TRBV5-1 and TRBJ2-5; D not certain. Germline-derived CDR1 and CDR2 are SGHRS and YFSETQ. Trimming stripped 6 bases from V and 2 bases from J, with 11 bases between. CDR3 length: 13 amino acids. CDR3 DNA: TGCGCCAGCAAGACTCTAGAACAAGAGACCCAGTACTTC. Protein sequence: CASKTLEQETQYF. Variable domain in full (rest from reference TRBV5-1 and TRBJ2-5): KAGVTQTPRYLIKTRGQQVTLSCSPISGHRSVSWYQQTPGQGLQFLFEYFSETQRNKGNFPGRFSGRQFSNSRSEMNVSTLELGDSALYLCASKTLEQETQYFGPGTRLLVL.

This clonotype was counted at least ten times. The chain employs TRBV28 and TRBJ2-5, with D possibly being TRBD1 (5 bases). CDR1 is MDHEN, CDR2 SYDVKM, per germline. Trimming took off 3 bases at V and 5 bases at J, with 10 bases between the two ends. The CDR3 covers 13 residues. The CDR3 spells CASSFVRVETQYF. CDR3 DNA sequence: TGTGCCAGCAGTTTTGTCAGGGTGGAGACCCAGTACTTC.

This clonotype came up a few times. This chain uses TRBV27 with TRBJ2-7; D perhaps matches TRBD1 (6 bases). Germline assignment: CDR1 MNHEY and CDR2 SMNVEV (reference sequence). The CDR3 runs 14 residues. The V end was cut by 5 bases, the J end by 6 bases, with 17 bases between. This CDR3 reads CASSILQGIGEQYF. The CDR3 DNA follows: TGTGCCAGCAGTATCCTACAGGGAATCGGCGAGCAGTACTTC.

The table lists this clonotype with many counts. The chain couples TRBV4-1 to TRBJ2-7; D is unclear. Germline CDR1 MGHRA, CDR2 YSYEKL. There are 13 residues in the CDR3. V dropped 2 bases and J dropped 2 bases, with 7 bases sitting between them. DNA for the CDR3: TGCGCCAGCAGCCAATTGGGAACCTACGAGCAGTACTTC. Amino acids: CASSQLGTYEQYF.

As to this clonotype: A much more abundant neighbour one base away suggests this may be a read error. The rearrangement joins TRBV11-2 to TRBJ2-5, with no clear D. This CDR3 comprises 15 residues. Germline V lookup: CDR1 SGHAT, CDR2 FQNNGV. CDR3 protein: CASSFVGREEETRYF. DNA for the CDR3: TGTGCCAGCAGCTTCGTAGGGCGAGAGGAAGAGACCCGGTACTTC.

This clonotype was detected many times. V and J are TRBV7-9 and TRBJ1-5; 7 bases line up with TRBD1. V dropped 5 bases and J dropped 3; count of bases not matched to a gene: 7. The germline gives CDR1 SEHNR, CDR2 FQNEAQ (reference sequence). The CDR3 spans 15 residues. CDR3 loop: CASSRGTAPNQPQHF. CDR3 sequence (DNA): TGTGCCAGCAGCCGAGGGACAGCCCCCAATCAGCCCCAGCATTTT. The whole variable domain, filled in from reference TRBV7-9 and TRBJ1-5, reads DTGVSQNPRHKITKRGQNVTFRCDPISEHNRLYWYRQTLGQGPEFLTYFQNEAQLEKSRLLSDRFSAERPKGSFSTLEIQRTEQGDSAMYLCASSRGTAPNQPQHFGDGTRLSIL.

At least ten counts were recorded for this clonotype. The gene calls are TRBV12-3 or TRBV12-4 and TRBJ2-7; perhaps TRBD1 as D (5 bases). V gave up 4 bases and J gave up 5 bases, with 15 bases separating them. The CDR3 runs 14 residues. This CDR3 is CASSSGFVGNEQYF. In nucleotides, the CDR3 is TGTGCCAGCAGTTCAGGGTTTGTGGGCAACGAGCAGTACTTC.

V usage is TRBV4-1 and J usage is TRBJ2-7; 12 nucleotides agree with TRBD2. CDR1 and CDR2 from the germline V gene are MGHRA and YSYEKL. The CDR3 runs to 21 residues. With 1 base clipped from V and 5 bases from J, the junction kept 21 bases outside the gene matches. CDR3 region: CASSQGPPSGRGPQILHEQYF. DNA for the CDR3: TGCGCCAGCAGCCAAGGTCCGCCTAGCGGGAGGGGTCCGCAAATCCTCCACGAGCAGTACTTC.

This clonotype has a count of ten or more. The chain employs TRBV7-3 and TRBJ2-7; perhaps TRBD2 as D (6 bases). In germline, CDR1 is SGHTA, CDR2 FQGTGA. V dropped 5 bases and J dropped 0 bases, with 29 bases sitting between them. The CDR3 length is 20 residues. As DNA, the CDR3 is TGTGCCAGCAGCCGTTTGCCAGCGGGTGATTTCGATCAAAGCTCCTACGAGCAGTACTTC. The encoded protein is CASSRLPAGDFDQSSYEQYF. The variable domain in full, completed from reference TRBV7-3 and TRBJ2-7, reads GAGVSQTPSNKVTEKGKYVELRCDPISGHTALYWYRQSLGQGPEFLIYFQGTGAADDSGLPNDRFFAVRPEGSVSTLKIQRTERGDSAVYLCASSRLPAGDFDQSSYEQYFGPGTRLTVT.

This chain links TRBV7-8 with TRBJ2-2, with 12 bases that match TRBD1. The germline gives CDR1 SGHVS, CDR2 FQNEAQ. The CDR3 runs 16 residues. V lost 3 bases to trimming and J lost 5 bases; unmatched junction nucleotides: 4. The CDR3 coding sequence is TGTGCCAGCAGCTTTGGGACAGGGGGCTATACCGGGGAGCTGTTTTTT. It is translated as CASSFGTGGYTGELFF. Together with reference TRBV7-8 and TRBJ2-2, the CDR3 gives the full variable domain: GAGVSQSPRYKVAKRGQDVALRCDPISGHVSLFWYQQALGQGPEFLTYFQNEAQLDKSGLPSDRFFAERPEGSVSTLKIQRTQQEDSAVYLCASSFGTGGYTGELFFGEGSRLTVL.

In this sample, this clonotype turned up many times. CDR3 region: CASTWDRQYGYTF. The CDR3 DNA follows: TGTGCCAGCACCTGGGACAGACAATATGGCTACACCTTC. The chain carries TRBV6-1 and TRBJ1-2; the match to TRBD1 covers 7 bases. The CDR3 length is 13 residues. Germline CDR1 is MNHNS and CDR2 is SASEGT. Trimming took 7 bases from V and 5 from J; bases not matched to a gene: 7.

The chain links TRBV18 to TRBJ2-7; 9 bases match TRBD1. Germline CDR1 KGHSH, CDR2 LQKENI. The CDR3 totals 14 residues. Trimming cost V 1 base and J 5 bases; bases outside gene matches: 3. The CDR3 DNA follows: TGTGCCAGCTCACCACGACAGGGGGAGGACGAGCAGTACTTC. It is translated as CASSPRQGEDEQYF.